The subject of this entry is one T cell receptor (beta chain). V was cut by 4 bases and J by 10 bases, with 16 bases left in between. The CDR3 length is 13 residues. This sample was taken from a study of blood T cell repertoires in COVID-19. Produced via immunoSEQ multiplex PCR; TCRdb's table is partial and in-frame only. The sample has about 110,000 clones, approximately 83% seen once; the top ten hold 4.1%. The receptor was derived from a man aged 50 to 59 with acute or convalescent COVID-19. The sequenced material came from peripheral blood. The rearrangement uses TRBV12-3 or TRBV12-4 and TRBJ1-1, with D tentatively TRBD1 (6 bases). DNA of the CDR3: TGTGCCAGCAGTTCACTAGGGGCGGGGGCAGCTTTCTTT. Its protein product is CASSSLGAGAAFF.